This T cell receptor (delta chain) was observed in a study of γδ T cells in repeated Plasmodium falciparum infection. CDR3 size: 20 residues. The germline V and J ends were trimmed by 4 bases and 0 bases, with 27 bases remaining between them. Germline V CDR1 and CDR2: TSWWSYY, QGS. TCRdb re-called clones from the multiplex PCR reads via CATT. The sample holds 50,000 to 60,000 delta-chain clones, about 2% seen once. Bulk repertoires came from Vgamma9/Vdelta2+ or Vdelta2-negative gammadelta T cells flow-sorted from PBMC. This clone was detected many times. The sequenced sample was gamma-delta T cells from blood. The chain has TRDV1 and TRDJ1, with D possibly matching TRDD2 (5 bases). TCRdb leaves out the J gene; it was filled in here by matching the DNA to germline. The sequence came from a pool of human donors (malaria-infected and uninfected, not separated). DNA of the CDR3: TGTGCTCTTGGGGGGTCTTCCCTCCCTCTCTCGTTCGGGTACACCGATAAACTCATCTTT. Translation: CALGGSSLPLSFGYTDKLIF.